The 30 T cell receptor beta chains in this list originate from one sample, sequenced in a study of T cell repertoires in cytomegalovirus infection. The antigens of these receptors remain unknown. TCRdb re-called the reads through MiXCR, storing one row per CDR3 protein. The repertoire has 40,000 to 50,000 distinct CDR3 sequences, 20% of them found once; the top ten carry 15% to 20%. The sample was PBMCs, sequenced either directly or after in vitro stimulation (not recorded which). The receptor set was obtained from a human donor in good health (CMV status not recorded). Some clones in this sample may be carry-over from other donors' samples.

This clonotype has at least ten counts. The genes are TRBV2 and TRBJ1-5; D is ambiguous. From germline, CDR1 is SNHLY and CDR2 FYNNEI. CDR3 length: 14 amino acids. V was shortened by 8 bases and J by 0 bases, with 11 bases between the two germline ends. In DNA form, the CDR3 reads TGTGCCAGCGGGTCACAGCATAGCAATCAGCCCCAGCATTTT. Translation gives CASGSQHSNQPQHF.

A remark on this clonotype: A much larger clone differs by one base, so this may be a read error. Since the CDR3 does not end with the conserved phenylalanine or tryptophan, this likely comes from a read error. This chain links TRBV7-8 with TRBJ1-5; D remains ambiguous. With 4 bases removed from V and 11 bases from J, the gap between germline ends came to 18 bases. CDR1 and CDR2 (germline): SGHVS, FQNEAQ. This CDR3 has 14 residues. In DNA form, the CDR3 reads TGTGCCAGCAGCTCGCAGGCTTCTGGTAGGACCCAGCATGTT. Residues: CASSSQASGRTQHV.

The chain is built from TRBV19 and TRBJ1-5; D is possibly TRBD1 (5 bases). The CDR3 extends over 16 amino acids. Germline V gene sequence: CDR1 LNHDA, CDR2 SQIVND (reference sequence). V was shortened by 4 bases and J by 0 bases, with 13 bases between the two germline ends. In nucleotides, the CDR3 is TGTGCCAGTAGTAGCCGGGACGGCTATAGCAATCAGCCCCAGCATTTT. It yields the protein CASSSRDGYSNQPQHF.

V and J are TRBV27 and TRBJ2-2; D may be TRBD1 (5 bases). Trimming cost V 10 bases and J 8 bases, with 20 bases left between them. The CDR3 loop spans 14 amino acids. CDR1 is MNHEY, CDR2 SMNVEV, per germline (reference sequence). The CDR3 DNA sequence: TGTGCCACCGCCCTCGGACAAAAGTGGGGGGAGCTGTTTTTT. Protein: CATALGQKWGELFF.

This clonotype has a count of ten or more. The J gene is TRBJ2-2, the V gene TRBV11-2, with 7 bases lining up with TRBD2. V trimming: 3 bases; J trimming: 5 bases; junction bases outside the gene matches: 3. The CDR3 is made up of 14 amino acids. CDR1 SGHAT and CDR2 FQNNGV come from the germline V gene. The CDR3 loop reads CASSLWGGTGELFF. CDR3 nucleotide sequence: TGTGCCAGCAGCTTGTGGGGGGGGACCGGGGAGCTGTTTTTT.

This clonotype ranks as medium-sized (0.01 to 0.1%). The gene calls are TRBV12-3 or TRBV12-4 and TRBJ2-5; 8 nucleotides match TRBD2. The trim removed 6 bases at V and 5 bases at J, leaving 8 bases unmatched. The CDR3 is 14 amino acids. The CDR3 reads CASSPAGGRETQYF. The CDR3 DNA is TGTGCCAGCAGCCCGGCGGGAGGCCGCGAGACCCAGTACTTC.

This clonotype was recorded a few times. V usage is TRBV12-3 or TRBV12-4 and J usage is TRBJ1-2, with 10 bases that match TRBD1. The junction had 10 bases not matched to a gene; V was cut back by 1 base and J by 2 bases. The CDR3 loop spans 18 amino acids. CDR3 nucleotide sequence: TGTGCCAGCAGTTTAGGGGGACAGGGGATATACCAGAACTATGGCTACACCTTC. Protein sequence: CASSLGGQGIYQNYGYTF.

The V and J genes are TRBV7-2 and TRBJ1-1, with D possibly matching TRBD1 (5 bases). V was trimmed by 7 bases and J by 1 base, leaving 10 bases between them. This CDR3 is built from 13 residues. Germline V gives CDR1 SGHTA, CDR2 FQGNSA. CDR3 residues: CASIDRWNTEAFF. Written as DNA, the CDR3 is TGTGCCAGCATCGACAGATGGAACACTGAAGCTTTCTTT.

The chain has TRBV29-1 and TRBJ2-3; 7 bases align to TRBD1. Unmatched junction bases numbered 2, after V lost 4 bases and J lost 4 bases. CDR1 is SQVTM and CDR2 is ANQGSEA in the germline V gene. The CDR3 is made up of 12 amino acids. The CDR3 sequence is CSVATGADTQYF. In nucleotides, the CDR3 is TGCAGCGTTGCCACAGGGGCAGATACGCAGTATTTT.

The sample holds a few counts of this clonotype. The gene calls are TRBV12-3 or TRBV12-4 and TRBJ2-5, with D possibly matching TRBD2 (5 bases). V lost 7 bases, J lost 5 bases, and 17 bases lay in between. The CDR3 sequence is 14 residues long. The CDR3 is CASKQLRAQETQYF. The CDR3 DNA reads as TGTGCCAGCAAGCAACTGAGGGCGCAGGAGACCCAGTACTTC.

In this sample, this clonotype turned up many times. The chain recombines TRBV4-1 with TRBJ2-3; 7 bases agree with TRBD1. The CDR3 runs 17 residues. The ends lost 1 base at V and 7 bases at J; junction bases unmatched: 14. Germline CDR1 reads MGHRA; CDR2 reads YSYEKL. The CDR3 DNA reads as TGCGCCAGCAGCCAAGTGCGAGGGGGCCAGGGTCGGAATACGCAGTATTTT. Translated: CASSQVRGGQGRNTQYF.

About this clonotype: The CDR3 does not close with the conserved phenylalanine or tryptophan, likely indicating a read error. The DNA is omitted, as the CDR3 cannot be located on it reliably, and the CDR3 follows TCRdb's listing. The rearrangement uses TRBV6-5 and TRBJ2-7; the tabulated D call, TRBD1, remains unverified against the DNA. Germline lookup yields CDR1 MNHEY and CDR2 SVGAGI. The CDR3 spans 14 amino acids, including both terminal residues. CDR3 sequence: CASSRGVLPSDQPL.

Only a few counts were recorded for this clonotype. The V and J genes are TRBV12-3 or TRBV12-4 and TRBJ2-5, with D possibly TRBD2 on 5 matching bases. V dropped 5 bases and J dropped 5 bases, with 15 bases sitting between them. The CDR3 length is 14 residues. As DNA, the CDR3 is TGTGCCAGCAGTCCCTCGGGAAGCGCGGAGACCCAGTACTTC. This encodes CASSPSGSAETQYF.

The genes are TRBV7-2 and TRBJ1-2; 8 bases are a match to TRBD1. The CDR3 has 13 residues. V lost 4 bases to trimming and J lost 5 bases; unmatched junction nucleotides: 3. The V gene's germline CDR1 is SGHTA and CDR2 FQGNSA. In DNA form, the CDR3 reads TGTGCCAGCAGCTCCGGACAGGGATATGGCTACACCTTC. This translates into CASSSGQGYGYTF.

This clonotype was seen more than once but under ten times. The chain has TRBV27 and TRBJ2-2, with no clear D. The V gene lost 5 bases and the J gene lost 8 bases, with 18 bases spanning the gap. CDR3 length equals 15 residues. Per germline, CDR1 MNHEY and CDR2 SMNVEV (reference sequence). The CDR3 reads CASSPKPLGMGELFF. The DNA for the CDR3 is TGTGCCAGCAGTCCCAAACCCTTGGGGATGGGGGAGCTGTTTTTT.

Ten or more counts support this clonotype. This chain joins TRBV28 and TRBJ1-2, with D maybe TRBD1 (6 bases). Trimming took 4 bases from V and 7 from J, leaving 19 bases between them. The CDR3 length is 15 residues. CDR1 and CDR2 from the germline V gene are MDHEN and SYDVKM. CDR3 sequence (DNA): TGTGCCAGCAGTTCAGGGGACACCATCAGGAGTGGCTACACCTTC. Its protein is CASSSGDTIRSGYTF.

This clonotype appeared many times. The rearrangement joins TRBV12-3 or TRBV12-4 to TRBJ2-1, with D perhaps given as TRBD1 or TRBD2 (5 bases each). V was trimmed by 8 bases and J by 8 bases, leaving 22 bases between them. The CDR3 spans 15 residues. The CDR3 reads CASAYGGGYQDEQFF. Written as DNA, the CDR3 is TGTGCCAGCGCCTACGGTGGGGGTTATCAGGATGAGCAGTTCTTC.

This clonotype has at least ten counts. The chain links TRBV7-2 to TRBJ2-5, with D perhaps TRBD1 (6 bases). The germline V and J ends were trimmed by 4 bases and 2 bases, with 8 bases remaining between them. CDR1 SGHTA and CDR2 FQGNSA come from the germline V gene. The CDR3 is 13 amino acids. CDR3 loop: CASSSQGQETQYF. As DNA, the CDR3 is TGTGCCAGCAGCTCTCAGGGGCAAGAGACCCAGTACTTC.

The V gene is TRBV18, the J gene TRBJ1-3; TRBD1 is a possible D gene (5 bases). CDR1 is KGHSH and CDR2 is LQKENI in the germline V gene. Trimming removed 2 bases from V and 0 bases from J, with 8 bases in between. CDR3 length: 15 residues. The CDR3: CASSPSDTSGNTIYF. The CDR3 nucleotides are TGTGCCAGCTCACCATCGGACACCTCTGGAAACACCATATATTTT.

Ten or more counts support this clonotype. V is TRBV7-2 and J is TRBJ2-3, with D possibly being TRBD1 or TRBD2 (6 bases each). The CDR3 spans 15 residues. Germline assignment: CDR1 SGHTA and CDR2 FQGNSA. Deletions cut 6 bases from V and 0 bases from J, with 13 bases between. As DNA, the CDR3 is TGTGCCAGCAGACACGGGGGCCCAAGCACAGATACGCAGTATTTT. It codes for CASRHGGPSTDTQYF.

The chain recombines TRBV12-3 or TRBV12-4 with TRBJ1-5; D is unresolved. The CDR3 contains 15 residues. V was cut by 6 bases and J by 5 bases, with 17 bases left in between. The CDR3 reads CASSPERQTHQPQHF. Written as DNA, the CDR3 is TGTGCCAGCAGCCCCGAGCGTCAGACCCATCAGCCCCAGCATTTT.

The chain uses TRBV12-3 or TRBV12-4 and TRBJ1-1; 11 bases are shared with TRBD1. V shed 3 bases, J shed 4 bases, and the junction held 4 bases outside the gene matches. The CDR3 has 15 amino acids. The chain's CDR3 is CASSLGDRGGTEAFF. DNA of the CDR3: TGTGCCAGCAGTTTGGGGGACAGGGGGGGCACTGAAGCTTTCTTT.

There are many counts of this clonotype. The genes are TRBV10-2 and TRBJ2-5, with D tentatively TRBD2 (6 bases). In germline, CDR1 is WSHSY, CDR2 SAAADI. The CDR3 runs to 13 residues. The V end was cut by 6 bases, the J end by 4 bases, with 12 bases between. In DNA form, the CDR3 reads TGCGCCAGCAGGACTAGTGGTGGAGAGACCCAGTACTTC. Protein product: CASRTSGGETQYF.

This clonotype was detected ten times or more. The chain combines TRBV11-2 with TRBJ2-6; no reliable D call. CDR1 is SGHAT and CDR2 is FQNNGV in the germline V gene. This CDR3 has 14 residues. V was clipped by 5 bases and J by 1 base, with 6 bases between them. The CDR3 spells CASSRVSGANVLTF. The CDR3 DNA reads as TGTGCCAGCAGCAGGGTTTCTGGGGCCAACGTCCTGACTTTC.

This clonotype was counted ten times or more. The chain employs TRBV7-8 and TRBJ2-1; TRBD1 agrees at 7 bases. This CDR3 has 19 amino acids. Trimming took 1 base from V and 4 from J; bases not matched to a gene: 16. The germline V gene encodes CDR1 SGHVS and CDR2 FQNEAQ. Here the CDR3 DNA reads TGTGCCAGCAGCTTAGTCCCGGGACAGAAGGCTTTAATTTACAATGAGCAGTTCTTC. This encodes CASSLVPGQKALIYNEQFF.

The rearrangement joins TRBV20-1 to TRBJ2-3; 12 bases agree with TRBD2. The V gene's germline CDR1 is DFQATT and CDR2 SNEGSKA (reference sequence). Losses at the gene ends were 6 bases for V and 3 bases for J; bases not matched to a gene: 7. The CDR3 has 15 amino acids. The CDR3 reads CSASLAGGPTDTQYF. The CDR3 DNA sequence: TGCAGTGCCTCACTAGCGGGGGGCCCGACAGATACGCAGTATTTT.

This clonotype was seen a single time. The chain has TRBV19 and TRBJ2-4; no firm D call. The CDR3 spans 12 residues. The germline V gene encodes CDR1 LNHDA and CDR2 SQIVND (reference sequence). Trimming left V 3 bases short and J 5 bases short, with 5 bases between. The CDR3, as DNA: TGTGCCAGTAGTATGTTGCAAAACATTCAGTACTTC. It specifies CASSMLQNIQYF.

The sample holds a few counts of this clonotype. The chain has TRBV5-1 and TRBJ2-3; TRBD2 is a possible D gene (6 bases). The CDR3 spans 17 residues. The germline V gene has CDR1 SGHRS and CDR2 YFSETQ. Trimming left V 4 bases short and J 3 bases short, with 21 bases between. The CDR3 reads CASSPSGGGGTTDTQYF. The CDR3 region has the DNA TGCGCCAGCAGCCCCTCGGGTGGGGGAGGAACTACAGATACGCAGTATTTT.

This clonotype turned up a few times. V gene TRBV11-2 combines with J gene TRBJ1-4; D is undetermined. Germline CDR1 SGHAT, CDR2 FQNNGV. The CDR3 loop spans 22 amino acids. V lost 0 bases to trimming and J lost 0 bases, with 26 bases between them. The CDR3 spells CASSLEDPRSSSDYATNEKLFF. CDR3 nucleotide sequence: TGTGCCAGCAGCTTAGAAGACCCTAGGTCCTCATCGGATTATGCAACTAATGAAAAACTGTTTTTT.

This clonotype was counted at least ten times. The chain has TRBV7-6 and TRBJ2-1, with 7 bases fitting TRBD2. The CDR3 loop spans 14 amino acids. Trimming took 5 bases from V and 6 from J; bases not matched to a gene: 7. Germline values: CDR1 SGHVS, CDR2 FNYEAQ. The CDR3 nucleotides are TGTGCCAGCAGCCTGGGGGGGGACCTCAATGAGCAGTTCTTC. It is translated as CASSLGGDLNEQFF.